Below, 14 T cell receptor beta chains from the same sample are listed, as sequenced in a study of radiotherapy plus CTLA-4 blockade in lung cancer. TCRdb's copy holds only in-frame clones and misses some; the assay was immunoSEQ multiplex PCR. The sample holds tens of thousands of clones; roughly 77% are singletons and the top ten take approximately 9%. The material sequenced was peripheral blood, taken from a patient treated with radiotherapy plus ipilimumab. The receptors stem from a human donor with non-small cell lung cancer who had a complete response to radiotherapy plus ipilimumab.

This chain uses TRBV7-9 with TRBJ2-3, with TRBD2 identical over 11 bases. The CDR3 extends over 14 amino acids. Trimming took 7 bases from V and 5 from J; bases not matched to a gene: 5. Germline loops: CDR1 SEHNR, CDR2 FQNEAQ (reference sequence). CDR3 nucleotide sequence: TGTGCCAGCAAATTAGCGGGGGGGCTAGATACGCAGTATTTT. Its protein is CASKLAGGLDTQYF. Drawing the rest from reference TRBV7-9 and TRBJ2-3, the complete variable domain is DTGVSQNPRHKITKRGQNVTFRCDPISEHNRLYWYRQTLGQGPEFLTYFQNEAQLEKSRLLSDRFSAERPKGSFSTLEIQRTEQGDSAMYLCASKLAGGLDTQYFGPGTRLTVL.

This clone was recorded only once. The chain employs TRBV19 and TRBJ2-7; unclear D gene. Trimming stripped 5 bases from V and 6 bases from J, with 17 bases between. Germline CDR1 and CDR2: LNHDA and SQIVND (reference sequence). The CDR3 extends over 14 amino acids. CDR3 DNA sequence: TGTGCCAGTAGTCCCCCGGGTAGGCTAAGCGAGCAGTACTTC. This encodes CASSPPGRLSEQYF.

V and J are TRBV6-6 and TRBJ2-7; the match to TRBD1 covers 7 bases. CDR1 is MNHNY and CDR2 is SVGAGI in the germline V gene (reference sequence). The ends lost 7 bases at V and 0 bases at J; junction bases unmatched: 9. The CDR3 extends over 15 amino acids. CDR3 in amino acids: CASTPGQPSSYEQYF. In DNA form, the CDR3 reads TGTGCCAGCACCCCGGGACAGCCGAGCTCCTACGAGCAGTACTTC.

The sample holds a few counts of this clone. This chain joins TRBV18 and TRBJ1-1; TRBD1 agrees at 8 bases. The V and J ends lost 8 bases and 1 base, in that order; junction bases with no gene match: 3. The CDR3 is made up of 13 amino acids. Germline CDR1 and CDR2: KGHSH and LQKENI. As DNA, the CDR3 is TGTGCCAGCGCAGGACAGGGGAACACTGAAGCTTTCTTT. It specifies CASAGQGNTEAFF.

The chain combines TRBV2 with TRBJ1-3; no reliable D call. CDR1 SNHLY and CDR2 FYNNEI come from the germline V gene. V was shortened by 5 bases and J by 2 bases, with 13 bases between the two germline ends. CDR3 length: 15 residues. CDR3 protein: CASSIRPQAGNTIYF. In DNA, the CDR3 is TGTGCCAGCAGTATCCGCCCGCAGGCTGGAAACACCATATATTTT.

The chain links TRBV7-2 to TRBJ2-2, with D maybe TRBD1 (5 bases). Trimming shortened V by 5 bases and J by 5 bases, and 15 bases separated the two germline ends. There are 15 residues in the CDR3. Germline V lookup: CDR1 SGHTA, CDR2 FQGNSA. The CDR3 bases are TGTGCCAGCAGCCCCGGCGAAGGACATACCGGGGAGCTGTTTTTT. The encoded protein is CASSPGEGHTGELFF.

The chain joins TRBV11-2 to TRBJ1-1; no clear D gene. V was shortened by 1 base and J by 2 bases, with 14 bases between the two germline ends. Germline assignment: CDR1 SGHAT and CDR2 FQNNGV. CDR3 length equals 16 residues. The DNA of the CDR3 is TGTGCCAGCAGCTTAGGACTAGGCAGGCAAAACACTGAAGCTTTCTTT. This encodes CASSLGLGRQNTEAFF.

The chain links TRBV5-5 to TRBJ1-2, with 8 bases identical to TRBD1. CDR1 and CDR2 from the germline V gene are SGHKS and YYEKEE (reference sequence). This CDR3 is built from 15 residues. V trimming: 0 bases; J trimming: 3 bases; junction bases outside the gene matches: 4. Here the CDR3 reads CASSLGQGLYYGYTF. The DNA of the CDR3 is TGTGCCAGCAGCTTGGGACAGGGGCTGTACTATGGCTACACCTTC.

The chain combines TRBV6-6 with TRBJ2-4; D is perhaps TRBD2 (5 bases). The germline V and J ends were trimmed by 6 bases and 6 bases, with 15 bases remaining between them. The CDR3 is 14 residues long. Germline V gene data show CDR1 as MNHNY and CDR2 as SVGAGI (reference sequence). This CDR3 is CASSPWPRVNIQYF. In nucleotides, the CDR3 is TGTGCCAGCAGCCCTTGGCCGAGGGTAAACATTCAGTACTTC.

The chain has TRBV5-5 and TRBJ1-1; no clear D. V was trimmed by 2 bases and J by 6 bases, leaving 8 bases between them. In germline, CDR1 is SGHKS, CDR2 YYEKEE (reference sequence). This CDR3 region has 12 residues. As DNA, the CDR3 is TGTGCCAGCAGCTTCCCGGGAGCTGAAGCTTTCTTT. Translating it yields CASSFPGAEAFF.

V usage is TRBV7-9 and J usage is TRBJ2-5; D possibly corresponds to TRBD1 (6 bases). This CDR3 comprises 15 residues. Trimming removed 5 bases at V and 8 bases at J, with 21 bases between. Germline CDR1 reads SEHNR; CDR2 reads FQNEAQ (reference sequence). The CDR3 sequence: CASSPTTRAGGTQYF. The DNA for the CDR3 is TGTGCCAGCAGCCCCACCACAAGGGCTGGGGGCACCCAGTACTTC.

This sequence joins TRBV6-5 and TRBJ1-5; D perhaps matches TRBD1 (6 bases). This CDR3 is built from 14 residues. Deletions cut 5 bases from V and 1 base from J, with 9 bases between. CDR1 and CDR2 from the germline V gene are MNHEY and SVGAGI. The CDR3 spells CASSEQGSNQPQHF. In DNA, the CDR3 is TGTGCCAGCAGTGAGCAGGGGAGCAATCAGCCCCAGCATTTT.

This sequence joins TRBV19 and TRBJ1-2, with TRBD1 identical over 7 bases. The CDR3 has 15 residues. V was pared by 2 bases and J by 5 bases, with 8 bases of the junction left unmatched. Germline loops: CDR1 LNHDA, CDR2 SQIVND (reference sequence). CDR3 bases: TGTGCCAGTAGTATACCGGGACAGAGAGATTATGGCTACACCTTC. Protein sequence: CASSIPGQRDYGYTF.

This CDR3 is CAWSAGYEKLFF. The DNA for the CDR3 is TGTGCCTGGAGTGCGGGGTATGAAAAACTGTTTTTT. V and J are TRBV30 and TRBJ1-4; D is ambiguous. V dropped 1 base and J dropped 6 bases, with 6 bases sitting between them. The CDR3 spans 12 residues. CDR1 and CDR2 (germline): GTSNPN, SVGIG (reference sequence).